This TCR beta chain was observed in a study of identical twins. Trimming removed 4 bases from V and 8 bases from J, with 11 bases in between. Germline loops: CDR1 MGHDK, CDR2 SYGVNS. CDR3 length: 12 amino acids. TCRdb re-called the 5' RACE reads through MiXCR, storing one row per CDR3 protein. The table has roughly 1,500,000 distinct CDR3 sequences, less than 35% seen once. Study-level findings and limits: Fewer insertions characterized abundant cord blood beta clonotypes, whereas memory repertoires showed none.

On this clonotype itself: The antigen is undetermined.

Sequencing was done on a sample of cord blood. This receptor was obtained from a newborn girl in good health. The V call is TRBV25-1, the J call TRBJ1-1, with D perhaps matching TRBD1 (6 bases). This CDR3 is CASSVRGSEAFF. The CDR3 DNA reads TGTGCCAGCAGTGTGAGGGGGTCCGAAGCTTTCTTT.